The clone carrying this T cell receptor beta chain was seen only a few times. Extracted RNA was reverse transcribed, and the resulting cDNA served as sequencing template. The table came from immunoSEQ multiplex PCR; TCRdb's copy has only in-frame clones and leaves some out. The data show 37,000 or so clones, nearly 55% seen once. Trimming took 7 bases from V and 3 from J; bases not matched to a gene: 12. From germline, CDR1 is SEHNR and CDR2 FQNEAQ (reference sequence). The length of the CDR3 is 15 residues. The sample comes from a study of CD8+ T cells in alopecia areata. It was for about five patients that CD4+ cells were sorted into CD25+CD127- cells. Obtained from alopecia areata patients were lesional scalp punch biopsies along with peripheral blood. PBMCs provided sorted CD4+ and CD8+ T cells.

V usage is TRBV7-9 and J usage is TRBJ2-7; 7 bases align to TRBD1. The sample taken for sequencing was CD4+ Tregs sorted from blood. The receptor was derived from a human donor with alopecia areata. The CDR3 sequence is CASINRGSSYYEQYF. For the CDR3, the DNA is TGTGCCAGCATAAACAGGGGTAGTAGCTACTACGAGCAGTACTTC. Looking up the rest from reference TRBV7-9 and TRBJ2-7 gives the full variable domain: DTGVSQNPRHKITKRGQNVTFRCDPISEHNRLYWYRQTLGQGPEFLTYFQNEAQLEKSRLLSDRFSAERPKGSFSTLEIQRTEQGDSAMYLCASINRGSSYYEQYFGPGTRLTVT.